This TCR beta chain emerged from a study of cytomegalovirus exposure and HLA in healthy donors. This CDR3 is 14 amino acids long. Germline CDR1 reads SGHTA; CDR2 reads FQGNSA. V was cut by 4 bases and J by 7 bases, with 14 bases left in between. Only in-frame clones appear in the TCRdb table, and some are missing; sequencing was by immunoSEQ multiplex PCR. The table lists over 100,000 clones, around 89% of them singletons, with under 6.5% in the top ten. The sequenced sample was PBMCs. This TCR was recovered from a woman between 18 and 29 years old in good health and CMV-seropositive. The rearrangement links TRBV7-2 to TRBJ1-5; TRBD1 might be the D (6 bases). As DNA, the CDR3 is TGTGCCAGCAGCTCATTGGGGGGGCTCCAGCCCCAGCATTTT. Translation gives CASSSLGGLQPQHF.